A selection of T cell receptor beta chains follows, all from one sample in a study of CD8 T cells in ankylosing spondylitis. TCRdb re-called the 5' RACE reads through MiXCR, storing one row per CDR3 protein. The sample contains about 540,000 distinct CDR3 sequences, about 13% of which appear only once. Sequenced sample: blood, either unsorted or a sorted T cell fraction (not recorded which). These receptors originate from a male donor with ankylosing spondylitis. Both conserved end residues are part of each CDR3. Each record gives: D gene, clone size, J gene, V gene, CDR3 DNA, CDR3 protein. A D gene is named only where the DNA matches it firmly. The size field is filled for only some rows; it gives once, few, many or a size class.

d_gene: TRBD1
abundance: few
j_gene: TRBJ2-5
v_gene: TRBV6-1
CDR3nt: TGTGCCAGCATTGACAGGGGTGCTATAGAGACCCAGTACTTC
CDR3aa: CASIDRGAIETQYF

d_gene: -
abundance: few
j_gene: TRBJ2-3
v_gene: TRBV25-1
CDR3nt: TGTGCCAGCAGCCCGGACACCCTCGGGGATACGCAGTATTTT
CDR3aa: CASSPDTLGDTQYF

d_gene: TRBD2
abundance: -
j_gene: TRBJ2-3
v_gene: TRBV20-1
CDR3nt: TGCAGTGCCAGAGGTCGTCCTAGCGGGAACACAGATACGCAGTATTTT
CDR3aa: CSARGRPSGNTDTQYF

d_gene: -
abundance: -
j_gene: TRBJ1-2
v_gene: TRBV7-2
CDR3nt: TGTGCCAGCAGCTTTACGACGGCAGGGATAATCCCCTTC
CDR3aa: CASSFTTAGIIPF

d_gene: -
abundance: once
j_gene: TRBJ2-3
v_gene: TRBV27
CDR3nt: TGTGCCAGCAGTCGGGCCCCGGATACGGATACGCAGTATTTT
CDR3aa: CASSRAPDTDTQYF

d_gene: -
abundance: -
j_gene: TRBJ2-5
v_gene: TRBV11-3
CDR3nt: TGTGCCAGCAGCCCTGAGAAGACCCAGTACTTC
CDR3aa: CASSPEKTQYF

d_gene: TRBD1
abundance: many
j_gene: TRBJ2-7
v_gene: TRBV29-1
CDR3nt: TGCAGCGCCGGGACAGGGTACTTCGAGCAGTACTTC
CDR3aa: CSAGTGYFEQYF

d_gene: TRBD2
abundance: -
j_gene: TRBJ2-3
v_gene: TRBV14
CDR3nt: TGTGCCAGCAGCCAACGGCAGCGGGAGAGAGATACGCAGTATTTT
CDR3aa: CASSQRQRERDTQYF

d_gene: -
abundance: -
j_gene: TRBJ1-1
v_gene: TRBV18
CDR3nt: TGTGCCAGCTCACAAGACAGCCAGAACACTGAAGCTTTCTTT
CDR3aa: CASSQDSQNTEAFF

d_gene: -
abundance: many
j_gene: TRBJ2-1
v_gene: TRBV5-1
CDR3nt: TGCGCCAGCAGCTTGGCCGGGGGACAGCCTCTTACATATGAGCAGTTCTTC
CDR3aa: CASSLAGGQPLTYEQFF

d_gene: -
abundance: -
j_gene: TRBJ2-5
v_gene: TRBV25-1
CDR3nt: TGTGCCAGCACCGCATGGGGACTCCAAGAGACCCAGTACTTC
CDR3aa: CASTAWGLQETQYF

d_gene: -
abundance: few
j_gene: TRBJ1-5
v_gene: TRBV28
CDR3nt: TGTGCCATCAAGTCAGGCCCGGGCAATCAGCCCCAGCATTTT
CDR3aa: CAIKSGPGNQPQHF

d_gene: TRBD1
abundance: -
j_gene: TRBJ2-7
v_gene: TRBV7-9
CDR3nt: TGTGCCAGCAGCGACAGGGGCCAAACCTACGAGCAGTACTTC
CDR3aa: CASSDRGQTYEQYF

d_gene: TRBD2
abundance: few
j_gene: TRBJ2-5
v_gene: TRBV7-2
CDR3nt: TGTGCCAGCAGCCAGACTAGCGGGATTGAGACCCAGTACTTC
CDR3aa: CASSQTSGIETQYF

d_gene: -
abundance: -
j_gene: TRBJ2-1
v_gene: TRBV13
CDR3nt: TGTGCCAGCAGCTCGGGGTATGGTGGCGAGCAGTTCTTC
CDR3aa: CASSSGYGGEQFF

d_gene: TRBD1
abundance: -
j_gene: TRBJ2-7
v_gene: TRBV29-1
CDR3nt: TGCAGCGTTGAATGGACAGGGGCCTACGAGCAGTACTTC
CDR3aa: CSVEWTGAYEQYF

d_gene: -
abundance: -
j_gene: TRBJ1-1
v_gene: TRBV20-1
CDR3nt: TGCAGTGCTAGACTCGGCAGCAAGAACACTGAAGCTTTCTTT
CDR3aa: CSARLGSKNTEAFF

d_gene: -
abundance: few
j_gene: TRBJ1-5
v_gene: TRBV3-1
CDR3nt: TGTGCCAGCGGATTTAATGTTAAAAGTCAGCCCCAGCATTTT
CDR3aa: CASGFNVKSQPQHF

d_gene: -
abundance: -
j_gene: TRBJ2-2
v_gene: TRBV10-1
CDR3nt: TGCGCCAGCAGTGTATTGAAGTCGGCCGGGGAGCTGTTTTTT
CDR3aa: CASSVLKSAGELFF

d_gene: -
abundance: few
j_gene: TRBJ1-2
v_gene: TRBV4-1
CDR3nt: TGCGCCAGCAGCCCCGAAGGCCTATTGGGCTACACCTTC
CDR3aa: CASSPEGLLGYTF

d_gene: -
abundance: few
j_gene: TRBJ1-4
v_gene: TRBV5-1
CDR3nt: TGCGCCAGCAGCTTGAACCAGGGCCCTTCAACTAATGAAAAACTGTTTTTT
CDR3aa: CASSLNQGPSTNEKLFF

d_gene: -
abundance: few
j_gene: TRBJ2-7
v_gene: TRBV18
CDR3nt: TGTGCCAGCTCACCAGGTGGCGGTTTATCCTACGAGCAGTACTTC
CDR3aa: CASSPGGGLSYEQYF

d_gene: -
abundance: few
j_gene: TRBJ2-3
v_gene: TRBV10-3
CDR3nt: TGTGCCATCAGTCCTCGAGGGAGAGGCACAGATACGCAGTATTTT
CDR3aa: CAISPRGRGTDTQYF

d_gene: -
abundance: -
j_gene: TRBJ2-1
v_gene: TRBV24-1
CDR3nt: TGTGCCACCAAGGGGATCAGCGAGACTGAAAATGAGCAGTTCTTC
CDR3aa: CATKGISETENEQFF

d_gene: TRBD2
abundance: few
j_gene: TRBJ2-7
v_gene: TRBV20-1
CDR3nt: TGCAGTGCTAGAGATCCCGGCGGGAGCAACTTCGAGCAGTACTTC
CDR3aa: CSARDPGGSNFEQYF

d_gene: -
abundance: -
j_gene: TRBJ1-1
v_gene: TRBV29-1
CDR3nt: TGCAGCGTTTTTAACACTGAAGCTTTCTTT
CDR3aa: CSVFNTEAFF

d_gene: -
abundance: few
j_gene: TRBJ1-1
v_gene: TRBV27
CDR3nt: TGTGCCAGCACCTCAGGAGGGCACACTGAAGCTTTCTTT
CDR3aa: CASTSGGHTEAFF

d_gene: -
abundance: many
j_gene: TRBJ2-1
v_gene: TRBV29-1
CDR3nt: TGCAGCGTCCGCCACAATGAGCAGTTCTTC
CDR3aa: CSVRHNEQFF

d_gene: TRBD2
abundance: few
j_gene: TRBJ2-7
v_gene: TRBV7-2
CDR3nt: TGTGCCAGCAGCTTATCTAGCGGAGTGGGGGACTACGAGCAGTACTTC
CDR3aa: CASSLSSGVGDYEQYF

d_gene: TRBD1
abundance: -
j_gene: TRBJ1-4
v_gene: TRBV24-1
CDR3nt: TGTGCCACCAGTGATGACAGGGGGGCTAATGAAAAACTGTTTTTT
CDR3aa: CATSDDRGANEKLFF

d_gene: -
abundance: -
j_gene: TRBJ2-1
v_gene: TRBV5-6
CDR3nt: TGTGCCAGCAGCACGGGACACGGGCAGTTCTTC
CDR3aa: CASSTGHGQFF

d_gene: TRBD2
abundance: many
j_gene: TRBJ2-1
v_gene: TRBV12-3/TRBV12-4
CDR3nt: TGTGCCAGCAGTCCCTGGCTAGCGGGAGCCACCAGGAATGAGCAGTTCTTC
CDR3aa: CASSPWLAGATRNEQFF

d_gene: TRBD2
abundance: few
j_gene: TRBJ2-2
v_gene: TRBV20-1
CDR3nt: TGCAGTGCTAGTTATAGCGGGACAATGGCCGGGGAGCTGTTTTTT
CDR3aa: CSASYSGTMAGELFF

d_gene: -
abundance: -
j_gene: TRBJ1-2
v_gene: TRBV7-9
CDR3nt: TGTGCCAGCAGCTTAAGTGTTGGGACTGCGAACTATGGCTACACCTTC
CDR3aa: CASSLSVGTANYGYTF

d_gene: -
abundance: -
j_gene: TRBJ2-5
v_gene: TRBV24-1
CDR3nt: TGTGCCACCGCGGGGCTCCAAGAGACCCAGTACTTC
CDR3aa: CATAGLQETQYF

d_gene: TRBD1
abundance: few
j_gene: TRBJ1-5
v_gene: TRBV25-1
CDR3nt: TGTGCCAGCAGAAACCGGGACAGGGGGCGTCAGCCCCAGCATTTT
CDR3aa: CASRNRDRGRQPQHF

d_gene: -
abundance: -
j_gene: TRBJ2-2
v_gene: TRBV9
CDR3nt: TGTGCCAGCAGCGTAGCTGGTTATCCGAACACCGGGGAGCTGTTTTTT
CDR3aa: CASSVAGYPNTGELFF

d_gene: -
abundance: few
j_gene: TRBJ1-3
v_gene: TRBV11-2
CDR3nt: TGTGCCAGCAGCCCAACGGCTAAGGGGGAAAGTAACACCATATATTTT
CDR3aa: CASSPTAKGESNTIYF

d_gene: -
abundance: many
j_gene: TRBJ2-5
v_gene: TRBV3-1
CDR3nt: TGTGCCAGCAGCCGCGCACAGGGGGGGGAGACCCAGTACTTC
CDR3aa: CASSRAQGGETQYF